These 4 T cell receptor beta chains came from one sample sequenced in a study of long-term antiretroviral therapy in people with HIV. Survey-level immunoSEQ v3.0 assays were run. Some clones are missing from TCRdb's copy, which holds only in-frame ones; the method was immunoSEQ multiplex PCR. The table lists approximately 15,000 clones, around nine tenths of them singletons. The starting material was unsorted PBMCs, obtained 6.9 years after starting antiretroviral therapy. Every receptor here comes from a man aged 45 to 65 with HIV.

The chain is built from TRBV7-6 and TRBJ2-2; TRBD2 matches at 10 bases. The CDR3 length is 17 residues. Unmatched junction bases numbered 8, after V lost 4 bases and J lost 3 bases. In germline, CDR1 is SGHVS, CDR2 FNYEAQ. The CDR3 is CASSSGLAGEYTGELFF. The CDR3 DNA reads TGTGCCAGCAGCTCTGGTCTAGCGGGAGAGTACACCGGGGAGCTGTTTTTT.

J is TRBJ2-5 and V is TRBV5-1, with a tentative D call TRBD2 (6 bases). The CDR3 length is 14 residues. V gave up 4 bases and J gave up 3 bases, with 13 bases separating them. The germline CDR1 and CDR2 sequences are SGHRS and YFSETQ. The CDR3 DNA follows: TGCGCCAGCAGCCCGGCCGGGGGAGAAGAGACCCAGTACTTC. Protein sequence: CASSPAGGEETQYF.

The CDR3 loop reads CASNRRTVDTRVQYF. The CDR3 DNA is TGTGCCAGCAACCGACGGACAGTGGATACAAGGGTGCAGTACTTC. The chain joins TRBV6-1 to TRBJ2-7; a possible D gene is TRBD1 (6 bases). Trimming stripped 7 bases from V and 9 bases from J, with 25 bases between. Germline V gene lookup returns CDR1 MNHNS and CDR2 SASEGT. CDR3 length: 15 amino acids.

The V call is TRBV27, the J call TRBJ2-3, with a weak D call TRBD2 (6 bases). This CDR3 region has 16 residues. From germline, CDR1 is MNHEY and CDR2 SMNVEV (reference sequence). Trimming pared 0 bases from V and 11 bases from J, leaving 21 bases between. Here the CDR3 DNA reads TGTGCCAGCAGTTTATCAGGTCAGCCCGGGGGAGGTGTGCAGTATTTT. Residues: CASSLSGQPGGGVQYF.